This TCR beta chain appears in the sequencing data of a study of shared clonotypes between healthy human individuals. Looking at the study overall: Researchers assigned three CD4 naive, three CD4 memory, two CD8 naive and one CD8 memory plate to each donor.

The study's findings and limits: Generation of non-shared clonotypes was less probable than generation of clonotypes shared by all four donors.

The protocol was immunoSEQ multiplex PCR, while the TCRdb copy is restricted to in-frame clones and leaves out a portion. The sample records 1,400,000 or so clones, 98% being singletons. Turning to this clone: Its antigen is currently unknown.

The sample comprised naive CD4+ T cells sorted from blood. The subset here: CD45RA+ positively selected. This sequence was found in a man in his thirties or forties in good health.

In nucleotides, the CDR3 is TGCGCCAGCAGTGGGCAGCTAAACACCGGGGAGCTGTTTTTT. Its protein product is CASSGQLNTGELFF. The rearrangement links TRBV10-1 to TRBJ2-2, with unresolved D. V shed 4 bases and J shed 2 bases, with 8 bases lying between them. Germline V gene data show CDR1 as WNHNN and CDR2 as SYGVQD (reference sequence). This CDR3 spans 14 amino acids.